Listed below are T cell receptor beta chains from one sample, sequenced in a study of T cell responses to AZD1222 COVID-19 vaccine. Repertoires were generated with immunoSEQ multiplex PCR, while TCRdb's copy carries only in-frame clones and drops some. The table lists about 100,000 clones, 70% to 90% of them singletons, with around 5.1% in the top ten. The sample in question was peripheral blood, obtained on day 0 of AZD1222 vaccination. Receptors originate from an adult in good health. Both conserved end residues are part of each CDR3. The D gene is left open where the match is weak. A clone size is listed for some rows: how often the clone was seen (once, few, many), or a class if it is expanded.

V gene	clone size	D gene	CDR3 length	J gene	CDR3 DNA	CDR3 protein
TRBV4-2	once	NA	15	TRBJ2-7	TGTGCCAGCAGCCAAGGTATTGACAGGTCTGACGAGCAGTACTTC	CASSQGIDRSDEQYF
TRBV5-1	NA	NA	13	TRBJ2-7	TGCGCCAGCACCCTTGGCAGAACCTACGAGCAGTACTTC	CASTLGRTYEQYF
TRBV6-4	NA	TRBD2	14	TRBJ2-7	TGTGCCAGCAGTGAAGGCGGGAGGGCCTACGAGCAGTACTTC	CASSEGGRAYEQYF
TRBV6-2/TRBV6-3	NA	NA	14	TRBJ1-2	TGTGCCAGCAGACCTTCTACAGGGAGCTCTGGCTACACCTTC	CASRPSTGSSGYTF
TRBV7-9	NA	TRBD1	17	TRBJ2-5	TGTGCCAGCAGCCGTCGACCCGGGACAGGGATCCAAGAGACCCAGTACTTC	CASSRRPGTGIQETQYF
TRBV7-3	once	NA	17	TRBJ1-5	TGTGCCAGCAGCTTACGCGGCGGGGTGATAGGCAATCAGCCCCAGCATTTT	CASSLRGGVIGNQPQHF
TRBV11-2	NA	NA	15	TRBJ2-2	TGTGCCAGCAGCTTAGGGGGCGCGGGAACCGGGGAGCTGTTTTTT	CASSLGGAGTGELFF
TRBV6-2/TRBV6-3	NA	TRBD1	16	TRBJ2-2	TGTGCCAGCAGCTTGACCGGGACAGGGGGTACCGGGGAGCTGTTTTTT	CASSLTGTGGTGELFF
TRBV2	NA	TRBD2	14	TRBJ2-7	TGTGCCAGCACGGCGGGGGGACCAATCTACGAGCAGTACTTC	CASTAGGPIYEQYF
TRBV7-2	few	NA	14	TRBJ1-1	TGTGCCAGCAGCTCGACCCGAATGAACACTGAAGCTTTCTTT	CASSSTRMNTEAFF
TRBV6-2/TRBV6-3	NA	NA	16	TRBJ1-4	TGTGCCAGCAGCCCTACATCACGGGCGGTTCGTGAAAAACTGTTTTTT	CASSPTSRAVREKLFF
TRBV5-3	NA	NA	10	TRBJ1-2	TGTGCCAAAGGGCTATATGGCTACACCTTC	CAKGLYGYTF
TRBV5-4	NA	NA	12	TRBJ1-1	TGTGCCAGCAGCTCAACAGACTATGAAGCTTTCTTT	CASSSTDYEAFF
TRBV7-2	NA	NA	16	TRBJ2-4	TGTGCCAGCAGCTTAGGCAGCGTCATAGCCAAAAACATTCAGTACTTC	CASSLGSVIAKNIQYF
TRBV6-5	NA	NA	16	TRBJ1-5	TGTGCCAGCAGTTACCCCGCCGGCCTTAGCAATCAGCCCCAGCATTTT	CASSYPAGLSNQPQHF
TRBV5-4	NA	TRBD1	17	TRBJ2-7	TGTGCCAGCAGCTCCCTGATGAGGGACAGGGAATCTTACGAGCAGTACTTC	CASSSLMRDRESYEQYF
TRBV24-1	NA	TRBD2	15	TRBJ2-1	TGTGCCACCAGTGATCGTAGCGGGGGGTACAATGAGCAGTTCTTC	CATSDRSGGYNEQFF
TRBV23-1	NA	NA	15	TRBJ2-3	TGCGCCAGCAGCCCTACTCGGATAGGAGGGGATACGCAGTATTTT	CASSPTRIGGDTQYF
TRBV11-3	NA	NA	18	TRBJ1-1	TGTGCCAGCAGCTTAGATAGAGAGGACCACAGCCCGAACACTGAAGCTTTCTTT	CASSLDREDHSPNTEAFF
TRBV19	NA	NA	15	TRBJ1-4	TGTGCCAGTAGTCCGATGACAGCAACTAATGAAAAACTGTTTTTT	CASSPMTATNEKLFF